These 32 T cell receptor beta chains were sequenced from one sample in a study of blood T cell repertoires in COVID-19. Method: immunoSEQ multiplex PCR; TCRdb's copy keeps in-frame clones and lacks some. The data show 150,000 to 180,000 clones, roughly four fifths seen once. The sample was peripheral blood. The receptors were gathered from an older woman with acute or convalescent COVID-19.

The V and J genes are TRBV7-9 and TRBJ1-2; D ambiguous. The CDR3 spans 13 residues. The germline V and J ends were trimmed by 10 bases and 0 bases, with 12 bases remaining between them. Germline loops: CDR1 SEHNR, CDR2 FQNEAQ (reference sequence). CDR3 sequence: CATAPLTNYGYTF. The DNA for the CDR3 is TGTGCCACCGCCCCGCTAACTAACTATGGCTACACCTTC.

This clone occurred a few times. The chain uses TRBV5-1 and TRBJ1-1, with D perhaps matching TRBD1 (5 bases). The CDR3 length is 16 residues. Between the trimmed V and J ends, which lost 2 bases and 1 base, there was a span of 15 bases. Germline values: CDR1 SGHRS, CDR2 YFSETQ. DNA for the CDR3: TGCGCCAGCAGCTTTATGGTTCGCCAGGGGAACACTGAAGCTTTCTTT. It is translated as CASSFMVRQGNTEAFF.

The J gene is TRBJ1-1, the V gene TRBV20-1; weak D call: TRBD1 (5 bases). The CDR3 sequence is 11 residues long. The germline CDR1 and CDR2 sequences are DFQATT and SNEGSKA (reference sequence). The CDR3 loop reads CSGDRYTEAFF. As DNA, the CDR3 is TGCAGCGGTGACAGATACACTGAAGCTTTCTTT.

The CDR3, as DNA: TGTGCCAGCAGCTCAGACAGGGGGTATAGGAGCTATGGCTACACCTTC. Its protein is CASSSDRGYRSYGYTF. The V call is TRBV7-9, the J call TRBJ1-2; 9 bases agree with TRBD1. Germline V CDR1 and CDR2: SEHNR, FQNEAQ (reference sequence). The trim removed 4 bases at V and 4 bases at J, leaving 10 bases unmatched. CDR3 length equals 16 residues.

The chain recombines TRBV6-2 or TRBV6-3 with TRBJ1-1; 10 positions match TRBD1. Germline V gene lookup returns CDR1 MNHEY and CDR2 SVGEGT. V was pared by 5 bases and J by 5 bases, with 5 bases of the junction left unmatched. The CDR3 is made up of 14 amino acids. DNA of the CDR3: TGTGCCAGCAGTCTGGACAGGGGGAGGACTGAAGCTTTCTTT. Protein product: CASSLDRGRTEAFF.

CDR3 loop: CASSKPDRASNTEAFF. CDR3 bases: TGTGCCAGCAGCAAACCGGACAGGGCCTCGAACACTGAAGCTTTCTTT. V usage is TRBV21-1 and J usage is TRBJ1-1; the table names TRBD1, a call not compared with the DNA. TRBV21-1 is noted as a pseudogene. The CDR3 consists of 16 residues.

DNA for the CDR3: TGCGCCAGCCTCAAAGGGTTCATAGCGTGCGAGCAGTACTTC. This encodes CASLKGFIACEQYF. The chain uses TRBV23-1 and TRBJ2-7; D is perhaps TRBD2 (5 bases). TRBV23-1 is assigned to the ORF class and has an uncertain function. CDR3 size: 14 residues. V was shortened by 8 bases and J by 6 bases, with 20 bases between the two germline ends.

Here the CDR3 reads CASRSSGKEHQPQHF. CDR3 DNA sequence: TGTGCCAGCAGGTCTTCCGGGAAAGAACATCAGCCCCAGCATTTT. J is TRBJ1-5 and V is TRBV6-6; D gene unclear. CDR1 and CDR2 from the germline V gene are MNHNY and SVGAGI (reference sequence). The CDR3 runs 15 residues. Trimming stripped 6 bases from V and 5 bases from J, with 17 bases between.

The V call is TRBV4-1, the J call TRBJ2-3; a weak D match, TRBD1 (6 bases). Germline V gene sequence: CDR1 MGHRA, CDR2 YSYEKL. The CDR3 is made up of 17 amino acids. V was pared by 4 bases and J by 2 bases, with 19 bases between. The CDR3 DNA reads as TGCGCCAGCAGCCTTAGGCCACCAGGGGAATACACAGATACGCAGTATTTT. This gives the protein CASSLRPPGEYTDTQYF.

This clone was seen only a few times. The J gene is TRBJ1-5, the V gene TRBV6-4, with D hard to call. The CDR3 spans 13 residues. The germline gives CDR1 MRHNA, CDR2 SNTAGT. Trimming left V 9 bases short and J 4 bases short, with 13 bases between. The CDR3 loop is CASSRELNQPQHF. CDR3 bases: TGTGCCAGTTCTAGGGAGCTGAATCAGCCCCAGCATTTT.

The chain combines TRBV10-3 with TRBJ2-1, with 9 positions matching TRBD1. After removal of 3 bases from V and 5 bases from J, the junction contained 8 bases not matched to a gene. The CDR3 contains 16 residues. CDR1 ENHRY and CDR2 SYGVKD come from the germline V gene. This CDR3 is CAISDQQGAVHNEQFF. The CDR3 DNA reads as TGTGCCATCAGTGACCAACAGGGGGCAGTGCACAATGAGCAGTTCTTC.

This clone was found once. This chain uses TRBV29-1 with TRBJ1-2, with no clear D. V lost 4 bases and J lost 6, with 9 bases in between. Per germline, CDR1 SQVTM and CDR2 ANQGSEA. CDR3 length equals 11 residues. The CDR3 DNA reads TGCAGCGTTGTGGGAGTGGATGGCTACACCTTC. Translating gives CSVVGVDGYTF.

The chain combines TRBV28 with TRBJ2-1, with 7 bases fitting TRBD1. CDR1 MDHEN and CDR2 SYDVKM come from the germline V gene. The trim removed 7 bases at V and 4 bases at J, leaving 10 bases unmatched. The CDR3 length is 15 residues. In DNA form, the CDR3 reads TGTGCCAGCACCTTGGGACAGACACCTTACAATGAGCAGTTCTTC. Its protein product is CASTLGQTPYNEQFF.

The J gene is TRBJ2-1, the V gene TRBV2, with 11 bases fitting TRBD2. The CDR3 consists of 14 residues. The germline CDR1 and CDR2 sequences are SNHLY and FYNNEI. The junction had 6 bases not matched to a gene; V was cut back by 7 bases and J by 7 bases. The CDR3 is CASTLTSGENEQFF. In DNA, the CDR3 is TGTGCCAGCACCCTGACTAGCGGGGAAAATGAGCAGTTCTTC.

The chain has TRBV5-1 and TRBJ2-2; 7 bases align to TRBD1. Germline values: CDR1 SGHRS, CDR2 YFSETQ. The CDR3 runs 15 residues. V was pared by 0 bases and J by 1 base, with 0 bases of the junction left unmatched. The chain's CDR3 is CASSLDRGNTGELFF. The CDR3, as DNA: TGCGCCAGCAGCTTGGACAGGGGGAACACCGGGGAGCTGTTTTTT.

The J gene is TRBJ1-2, the V gene TRBV19; 7 bases match TRBD1. The germline gives CDR1 LNHDA, CDR2 SQIVND (reference sequence). Losses at the gene ends were 3 bases for V and 4 bases for J; bases not matched to a gene: 8. The CDR3 runs to 15 residues. The DNA of the CDR3 is TGTGCCAGTAGTATCCAGGGACAGTCAGGCTATGGCTACACCTTC. Encoded protein: CASSIQGQSGYGYTF.

The chain is built from TRBV7-8 and TRBJ2-6; TRBD1 matches 9 bases. The germline gives CDR1 SGHVS, CDR2 FQNEAQ. With V trimmed by 3 bases and J by 3 bases, 6 bases remained unmatched. The CDR3 has 17 residues. The CDR3 here is CASSLKQGAVGANVLTF. The CDR3 coding sequence is TGTGCCAGCAGCTTGAAACAGGGGGCTGTTGGGGCCAACGTCCTGACTTTC.

Only one count was recorded for this clone. The J gene is TRBJ2-7, the V gene TRBV2; TRBD2 might be the D (5 bases). Trimming cost V 4 bases and J 0 bases, with 16 bases left between them. Germline assignment: CDR1 SNHLY and CDR2 FYNNEI. The CDR3 extends over 16 amino acids. CDR3 in amino acids: CASSGGFGGRSYEQYF. CDR3 bases: TGTGCCAGCAGTGGTGGTTTCGGAGGCCGCTCCTACGAGCAGTACTTC. Combining the CDR3 with reference TRBV2 and TRBJ2-7 gives the whole variable domain EPEVTQTPSHQVTQMGQEVILRCVPISNHLYFYWYRQILGQKVEFLVSFYNNEISEKSEIFDDQFSVERPDGSNFTLKIRSTKLEDSAMYFCASSGGFGGRSYEQYFGPGTRLTVT.

The gene calls are TRBV5-1 and TRBJ1-4; D gene unclear. Deletions cut 5 bases from V and 2 bases from J, with 10 bases between. CDR3 length: 14 residues. Germline loops: CDR1 SGHRS, CDR2 YFSETQ. CDR3 amino acids: CASRDGRTNEKLFF. Here the CDR3 DNA reads TGCGCCAGCAGGGACGGGAGGACTAATGAAAAACTGTTTTTT.

CDR3 coding DNA: TGTGCCAGCAGTGAAGGGGCTCAAAAGGATGGCTACACCTTC. It codes for CASSEGAQKDGYTF. The V gene is TRBV6-1, the J gene TRBJ1-2; no clear D gene. V lost 1 base and J 6 bases, leaving 12 bases between the germline ends. The CDR3 has 14 residues. Germline CDR1 reads MNHNS; CDR2 reads SASEGT.

The chain combines TRBV3-1 (or the pseudogene TRBV3-2) with TRBJ2-4; 9 bases line up with TRBD1. The germline V gene has CDR1 LGHDT and CDR2 YNNKEL (reference sequence). J was trimmed by 5 bases and V by 4 bases; bases with no gene match: 3. CDR3 size: 14 residues. The CDR3 sequence is CASSPRDRENIQYF. In DNA, the CDR3 is TGTGCCAGCAGCCCCCGGGACAGGGAAAACATTCAGTACTTC.

This clone was recorded only once. The chain carries TRBV28 and TRBJ1-5; 8 positions agree with TRBD1. CDR3 size: 16 residues. The V and J ends lost 2 bases and 3 bases, in that order; junction bases with no gene match: 6. The germline V gene encodes CDR1 MDHEN and CDR2 SYDVKM. Here the CDR3 reads CASSLGTGGLNQPQHF. The CDR3 DNA is TGTGCCAGCAGTTTAGGTACAGGGGGACTCAATCAGCCCCAGCATTTT.

The chain carries TRBV5-1 and TRBJ1-1; no clear D gene. Germline V gene data show CDR1 as SGHRS and CDR2 as YFSETQ. There are 14 residues in the CDR3. Trimming left V 2 bases short and J 0 bases short, with 8 bases between. CDR3 protein: CASSFGAMNTEAFF. CDR3 sequence (DNA): TGCGCCAGCAGCTTCGGAGCGATGAACACTGAAGCTTTCTTT.

This clone appeared once. V usage is TRBV4-2 and J usage is TRBJ1-1, with a weak D call TRBD1 (5 bases). Germline V gives CDR1 LGHNA, CDR2 YNFKEQ. The CDR3 is 14 residues long. The V end was cut by 4 bases, the J end by 7 bases, with 16 bases between. The DNA of the CDR3 is TGTGCCAGCAGCCCCTTGAATGGGGACTTTGAAGCTTTCTTT. Translation: CASSPLNGDFEAFF.

This chain links TRBV5-1 with TRBJ1-2, with a weak D call TRBD1 (6 bases). CDR1 is SGHRS and CDR2 is YFSETQ in the germline V gene. This CDR3 is built from 12 residues. The V and J ends lost 4 bases and 9 bases respectively, with 13 bases between them. CDR3 region: CASSLGQPSYTF. The CDR3 nucleotides are TGCGCCAGCAGCCTAGGACAGCCTAGCTACACCTTC.

The chain couples TRBV7-9 to TRBJ1-6; 7 nucleotides match TRBD1. Germline V gene sequence: CDR1 SEHNR, CDR2 FQNEAQ (reference sequence). CDR3 length: 17 residues. V trimming: 4 bases; J trimming: 7 bases; junction bases outside the gene matches: 13. The CDR3 region has the DNA TGTGCCAGCAGCTCTAATAGGGGGCATAGGTCGAATTCACCCCTCCACTTT. This encodes CASSSNRGHRSNSPLHF.

This clone was counted only a few times. This rearrangement joins TRBV6-2 or TRBV6-3 to TRBJ2-1, with 9 positions matching TRBD1. V lost 5 bases to trimming and J lost 9 bases; unmatched junction nucleotides: 14. The CDR3 is 16 residues long. The V gene's germline CDR1 is MNHEY and CDR2 SVGEGT. The CDR3 DNA is TGTGCCAGCAGTAGGACAGGGGAGTTAAGGTCTGGTGAGCAGTTCTTC. Protein: CASSRTGELRSGEQFF.

CDR3 DNA sequence: TGTGCCAGCGACCGGGACAGGGTGAATTCACCCCTCCACTTT. Protein: CASDRDRVNSPLHF. V usage is TRBV2 and J usage is TRBJ1-6, with 9 positions matching TRBD1. This CDR3 has 14 amino acids. With 8 bases clipped from V and 7 bases from J, the junction kept 6 bases outside the gene matches. Germline CDR1 reads SNHLY; CDR2 reads FYNNEI.

The rearrangement uses TRBV5-4 and TRBJ2-7; TRBD1 aligns across 10 bases. Germline V gives CDR1 SGHNT, CDR2 YYREEE (reference sequence). The junction had 2 bases not matched to a gene; V was cut back by 4 bases and J by 1 base. The length of the CDR3 is 14 residues. CDR3 in DNA: TGTGCCAGCAGCGTGGACAGGGGGTCCTACGAGCAGTACGTC. Translating gives CASSVDRGSYEQYV.

V gene TRBV7-9 combines with J gene TRBJ1-5; no clear D gene. This CDR3 has 13 amino acids. Between the trimmed V and J ends, which lost 0 bases and 5 bases, there was a span of 5 bases. CDR1 is SEHNR and CDR2 is FQNEAQ in the germline V gene (reference sequence). CDR3 in DNA: TGTGCCAGCAGCTTAGCGATAGATCAGCCCCAGCATTTT. The encoded protein is CASSLAIDQPQHF.

The rearrangement links TRBV7-3 to TRBJ2-7; maybe TRBD1 (9 bases). V dropped 4 bases and J dropped 7 bases, with 20 bases sitting between them. The CDR3 is 15 amino acids. Germline V gene data show CDR1 as SGHTA and CDR2 as FQGTGA. CDR3 in DNA: TGTGCCAGCAGCTCGACAGGGGGGCCGGGAGGGGAGCAGTACTTC. Translation: CASSSTGGPGGEQYF.

The chain joins TRBV7-9 to TRBJ2-1; D possibly corresponds to TRBD1 (5 bases). The CDR3 is 13 amino acids. With 4 bases removed from V and 6 bases from J, the gap between germline ends came to 10 bases. Germline lookup yields CDR1 SEHNR and CDR2 FQNEAQ (reference sequence). As DNA, the CDR3 is TGTGCCAGCAGCTACGACAGAGGCAATGAGCAGTTCTTC. This gives the protein CASSYDRGNEQFF.